This record looks at one T cell receptor (beta chain) sequence and its context. The germline gives CDR1 GTSNPN, CDR2 SVGIG (reference sequence). The CDR3 has 21 residues. J gave up 0 bases and V 7 bases, and 27 bases lay outside the gene matches. The data were taken from a study of blood T cell repertoires in COVID-19. On the study more broadly: COVID-19 samples collected from the United States, Italy and Spain covered acute and convalescent phases. T cells, B-cell-depleted T cells, or PBMCs provided the cDNA or gDNA that served as material.

Authors' analysis steps: Counts of nucleated cells, estimated from reference gene primer amplification, were obtained. Assay used: immunoSEQ multiplex PCR; TCRdb lists only in-frame clones, some missing. V and J calls and clone size are as listed in that table; D and trimming were resolved from the DNA. The data hold fewer than 500,000 clones, with more than 80% observed a single time. This clonotype was sampled from a woman under 40 with active or convalescent COVID-19. Sequencing input: peripheral blood. This chain uses TRBV30 with TRBJ2-3; 8 bases are shared with TRBD1. The CDR3 here is CAFRTGWGSGAVESSTDTQYF. CDR3 coding DNA: TGTGCCTTCAGGACAGGGTGGGGGTCTGGAGCCGTGGAGTCTAGCACAGATACGCAGTATTTT.